This is a list of T cell receptor beta chains from one sample in a study of CD8 T cells in ankylosing spondylitis. One entry per CDR3 protein results from TCRdb running MiXCR on the 5' RACE reads. Among hundreds of thousands of distinct CDR3 sequences listed, 10% were seen once. Sequenced input: blood, either unsorted or a sorted T cell fraction (not recorded which). The source of these receptors is a male donor with ankylosing spondylitis or in good health (not recorded which). CDR3s include the opening cysteine and the closing phenylalanine or tryptophan. A D gene is named only where the DNA matches it firmly. The listing skips clone size in some rows; elsewhere it reads once, few, many or a size class.

TRBD2 TRBJ2-3 TRBV6-1 few TGTGCCAGCAGTCGACTAGCGGGGTTAACAGATACGCAGTATTTT CASSRLAGLTDTQYF
TRBD1 TRBJ2-3 TRBV20-1 many TGCAGTGCTAGAGCGCCCCTACAGGGGACAGATACGCAGTATTTT CSARAPLQGTDTQYF
TRBD2 TRBJ2-5 TRBV9 many TGTGCCAGCAGCGTAGGAGCGGGGGGCCTCCAAGAGACCCAGTACTTC CASSVGAGGLQETQYF
. TRBJ1-3 TRBV7-9 many TGTGCCAGCAGCTTGGTTACAGGGCACACCATATATTTT CASSLVTGHTIYF
TRBD1 TRBJ1-3 TRBV18 many TGTGCCAGCTCACCGCGCGAGGGGGCGCCTGGAAACACCATATATTTT CASSPREGAPGNTIYF
. TRBJ2-7 TRBV10-3 many TGTGCCAGATGTGACAAGATCCGGCAGACTACATACGAGCAGTACTTC CARCDKIRQTTYEQYF
TRBD2 TRBJ2-3 TRBV7-3 . TGTGCCAGCAGCTTAACGTCGCGGCTAGCGGGCACAGATACGCAGTATTTT CASSLTSRLAGTDTQYF
TRBD1 TRBJ2-6 TRBV20-1 . TGCAGTGTCAGAGCCAGGGGGACCTACTCTGGGGCCAACGTCCTGACTTTC CSVRARGTYSGANVLTF
. TRBJ1-5 TRBV5-6 . TGTGCCAGCAGCTCCGGACGGAACAATCAGCCCCAGCATTTT CASSSGRNNQPQHF
. TRBJ2-3 TRBV27 many TGTGCCAGCAGTTTACCGCCCTATAGCACAGATACGCAGTATTTT CASSLPPYSTDTQYF
. TRBJ1-2 TRBV5-5 few TGTGCCAGCAGCTTGGGAATCGCGTCCCACTATGGCTACACCTTC CASSLGIASHYGYTF
. TRBJ2-1 TRBV28 many TGTGCCAGCAGTGAGGGGGGGGGACACTACAATGAGCAGTTCTTC CASSEGGGHYNEQFF
. TRBJ1-5 TRBV12-3/TRBV12-4 many TGTGCCAGCAGTTTAGCAGCAGACAGTCAGCCCCAGCATTTT CASSLAADSQPQHF
TRBD1 TRBJ2-7 TRBV5-5 few TGTGCCAGCAGCTTGGCCGGGACAGGGTTGAACGAGCAGTACTTC CASSLAGTGLNEQYF
. TRBJ1-5 TRBV30 few TGTGCCTGGAGTGTTAAAGGGCGGAATCAGCCCCAGCATTTT CAWSVKGRNQPQHF
. TRBJ2-7 TRBV12-3/TRBV12-4 few TGTGCCAGCAGTTTTCTTAATAGGGAGCAGTACTTC CASSFLNREQYF
TRBD1 TRBJ1-2 TRBV12-3/TRBV12-4 many TGTGCCAGCAAACCGGGACAGGGCTATGGCTACACCTTC CASKPGQGYGYTF
TRBD1 TRBJ1-5 TRBV5-6 many TGTGCCAGCGAGCTGTACCGGGACAGGGGTCAGCCCCAGCATTTT CASELYRDRGQPQHF
. TRBJ1-6 TRBV15 many TGTGCCACCAGTAGCCTTACATATAATTCACCCCTCCACTTT CATSSLTYNSPLHF
. TRBJ1-2 TRBV5-1 many TGCGCCAGCAGCGAGGACGGGTATGGCTACACCTTC CASSEDGYGYTF
TRBD2 TRBJ2-5 TRBV9 many TGTGCCAGCAGCGTAGGTTTTGGAGCGGGGGTTCAAGAGACCCAGTACTTC CASSVGFGAGVQETQYF
TRBD2 TRBJ2-1 TRBV20-1 few TGCAGTGCCTGGGGGGGAGCGGGGGGTACATACAATGAGCAGTTCTTC CSAWGGAGGTYNEQFF
TRBD1 TRBJ1-2 TRBV20-1 . TGCAGTGCTAGAGATCGGACAGGGGGCGATGGCTACACCTTC CSARDRTGGDGYTF
. TRBJ1-4 TRBV12-3/TRBV12-4 many TGTGCCAGCAGTTTAGTAGCCTCTGAACTGTTTTTT CASSLVASELFF
. TRBJ1-2 TRBV20-1 many TGCAGTGCTAGTAGAGGAAACTATGGCTACACCTTC CSASRGNYGYTF
. TRBJ1-1 TRBV3-1 few TGTGCCAGCAGCACGATAGTAGAGACTGAAGCTTTCTTT CASSTIVETEAFF
TRBD1 TRBJ2-2 TRBV30 . TGTGCCTGGAGTCGACAGGGAGTCGGGGAGCTGTTTTTT CAWSRQGVGELFF